This TCR beta chain comes out of a study of blood T cell repertoires in COVID-19. For the study at large: From T cells, B-cell-depleted T cells, or PBMCs came the material, which was cDNA or gDNA.

CDR3 length: 13 amino acids. Germline loops: CDR1 SQVTM, CDR2 ANQGSEA. With 6 bases clipped from V and 7 bases from J, the junction kept 6 bases outside the gene matches. Authors' analysis steps: Estimated nucleated cell counts came from reference gene primer amplification. The table came from immunoSEQ multiplex PCR; TCRdb's copy has only in-frame clones and leaves some out. That table supplies the V and J calls and clone size; D and trimming were determined from the DNA. This sample has about 270,000 clones; around nine tenths occur once, and the top ten carry 2.2%. In its sample, this clone was seen once.

The rearrangement links TRBV29-1 to TRBJ1-4; 9 nucleotides match TRBD1. The sequence derives from a man aged 50 to 59 with acute or convalescent COVID-19. The sequenced sample consisted of peripheral blood. The CDR3 sequence: CSVRQGGSEKLFF. The CDR3 region has the DNA TGCAGCGTCCGACAGGGGGGAAGTGAAAAACTGTTTTTT.